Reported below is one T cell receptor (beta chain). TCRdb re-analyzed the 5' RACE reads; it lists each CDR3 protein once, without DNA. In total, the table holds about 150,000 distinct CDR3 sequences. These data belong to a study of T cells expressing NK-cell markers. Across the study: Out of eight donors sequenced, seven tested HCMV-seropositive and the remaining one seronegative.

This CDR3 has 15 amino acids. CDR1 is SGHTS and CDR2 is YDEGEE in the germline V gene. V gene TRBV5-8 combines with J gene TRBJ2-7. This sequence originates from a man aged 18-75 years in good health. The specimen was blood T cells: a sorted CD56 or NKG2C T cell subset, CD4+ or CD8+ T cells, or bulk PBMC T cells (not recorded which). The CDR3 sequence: CASSSDGRRSYEQYF.